This TCR beta chain was identified in a study of cytomegalovirus exposure and HLA in healthy donors. PCR was performed using 60 Vbeta and 13 Jbeta primers. Data came from immunoSEQ multiplex PCR; TCRdb stores just in-frame clones and leaves some out. The table includes about 300,000 clones, 86% detected once. The study, taken as a whole, reports: A cluster of highly shared sequence variants was likely a sequencing artifact. TCR beta V- and J-gene trimming, according to a later analysis, was linked to a missense DCLRE1C variant.

For this clone: The target antigen is unknown.

This CDR3 is built from 15 residues. Per germline, CDR1 LNHNV and CDR2 YYDKDF (reference sequence). The V gene lost 0 bases and the J gene lost 9 bases, with 17 bases spanning the gap. The sample comprised PBMCs. This clonotype was sampled from a man in his forties in good health and CMV-seropositive. The chain combines TRBV15 with TRBJ2-5; a weak D match, TRBD2 (5 bases). CDR3 nucleotide sequence: TGTGCCACCAGCAGAGATAACGGTTGGGAGCGGCCCCAGTACTTC. Its protein product is CATSRDNGWERPQYF.